The 27 T cell receptor beta chains listed next were all sequenced from one sample in a study of Graves' ophthalmopathy and Graves' hyperthyroidism. The sequenced template was RNA, covering the TCR beta CDR3 region. An initial RT-PCR round employing HTBI primers preceded a second-round multiplex PCR. TCRdb used MiXCR to reprocess the multiplex PCR reads, holding one entry per CDR3 protein. The top ten hold 11% of the sample, which has approximately 1.2 million distinct CDR3 sequences, 36% seen once. Specimen: peripheral blood or thyroid tissue (not recorded which). The receptors here all came from an adult man with Graves' hyperthyroidism.

This clonotype was counted many times. The rearrangement joins TRBV20-1 to TRBJ2-5; D is perhaps TRBD2 (5 bases). This CDR3 is built from 13 residues. CDR1 DFQATT and CDR2 SNEGSKA come from the germline V gene (reference sequence). Trimming removed 1 base at V and 1 base at J, with 7 bases between. CDR3 nucleotides: TGCAGTGCTAGAGCGGCGGGCCAAGAGACCCAGTACTTC. This translates into CSARAAGQETQYF.

This rearrangement joins TRBV19 to TRBJ2-5; D is possibly TRBD1 (6 bases). Trimming removed 3 bases at V and 4 bases at J, with 12 bases between. The CDR3 extends over 14 amino acids. Per germline, CDR1 LNHDA and CDR2 SQIVND (reference sequence). The chain's CDR3 is CASSIARQVETQYF. The CDR3 nucleotides read TGTGCCAGTAGTATTGCCAGACAGGTAGAGACCCAGTACTTC.

A few counts support this clonotype. This sequence joins TRBV5-5 and TRBJ2-7; TRBD1 agrees at 9 bases. With V trimmed by 3 bases and J by 2 bases, 6 bases remained unmatched. The CDR3 runs to 15 residues. CDR1 and CDR2 (germline): SGHKS, YYEKEE (reference sequence). The CDR3 here is CASSYGQGLPYEQYF. The CDR3 DNA is TGTGCCAGCAGCTACGGACAGGGGCTACCCTACGAGCAGTACTTC. The variable domain in full, with the rest retrieved from reference TRBV5-5 and TRBJ2-7, is DAGVTQSPTHLIKTRGQQVTLRCSPISGHKSVSWYQQVLGQGPQFIFQYYEKEERGRGNFPDRFSARQFPNYSSELNVNALLLGDSALYLCASSYGQGLPYEQYFGPGTRLTVT.

The V gene is TRBV10-3, the J gene TRBJ2-7; TRBD2 might be the D (6 bases). Germline CDR1 ENHRY, CDR2 SYGVKD. Trimming stripped 9 bases from V and 7 bases from J, with 19 bases between. CDR3 length: 13 amino acids. CDR3 residues: CAMTERVSGEQYF. Written as DNA, the CDR3 is TGTGCCATGACAGAGCGGGTATCCGGGGAGCAGTACTTC.

The rearrangement joins TRBV2 to TRBJ1-1; 8 nucleotides line up with TRBD1. V shed 5 bases, J shed 2 bases, and the junction held 7 bases outside the gene matches. CDR3 length: 15 amino acids. The germline V gene has CDR1 SNHLY and CDR2 FYNNEI. CDR3 DNA sequence: TGTGCCAGCAGTTTCAGGACAGGGTTAAACACTGAAGCTTTCTTT. Amino acid sequence: CASSFRTGLNTEAFF.

At least ten counts were recorded for this clonotype. This chain uses TRBV5-5 with TRBJ1-2; D ambiguous. Germline CDR1 SGHKS, CDR2 YYEKEE (reference sequence). V dropped 9 bases and J dropped 7 bases, with 13 bases sitting between them. This CDR3 region has 11 residues. Written as DNA, the CDR3 is TGTGCCACCTCGAGTGGGGTTGGCTACACCTTC. Protein: CATSSGVGYTF. Filled out from reference TRBV5-5 and TRBJ1-2, the complete variable domain reads DAGVTQSPTHLIKTRGQQVTLRCSPISGHKSVSWYQQVLGQGPQFIFQYYEKEERGRGNFPDRFSARQFPNYSSELNVNALLLGDSALYLCATSSGVGYTFGSGTRLTVV.

This clonotype was seen a handful of times. The chain uses TRBV7-2 and TRBJ2-5; unclear D gene. The CDR3 is 13 residues long. Trimming pared 6 bases from V and 1 base from J, leaving 9 bases between. The germline CDR1 and CDR2 sequences are SGHTA and FQGNSA. The CDR3 DNA reads as TGTGCCAGCAGAAACAGTCGCCAAGAGACCCAGTACTTC. It translates to CASRNSRQETQYF.

The chain links TRBV5-6 to TRBJ1-1, with TRBD1 matching 8 bases. Per germline, CDR1 SGHDT and CDR2 YYEEEE. This CDR3 has 14 amino acids. V was pared by 7 bases and J by 6 bases, with 11 bases of the junction left unmatched. This CDR3 is CASGLDRAAAEAFF. The CDR3 DNA follows: TGTGCCAGCGGCCTGGACAGGGCGGCCGCTGAAGCTTTCTTT.

The chain uses TRBV25-1 and TRBJ2-1; the D gene could be TRBD1 or TRBD2 (5 bases each). With 8 bases removed from V and 7 bases from J, the gap between germline ends came to 21 bases. The CDR3 runs to 15 residues. Per the germline V gene, CDR1 is MGHDK and CDR2 is SYGVNS. The CDR3: CASSINEGMGNEQFF. The CDR3 DNA reads as TGTGCCAGCTCAATCAACGAGGGGATGGGGAATGAGCAGTTCTTC.

Ten or more counts support this clonotype. The J gene is TRBJ2-7, the V gene TRBV29-1; D not resolved. The CDR3 runs 12 residues. Between the trimmed V and J ends, which lost 4 bases and 2 bases, there was a span of 9 bases. Germline V CDR1 and CDR2: SQVTM, ANQGSEA. The CDR3 is CSVVLGPYEQYF. The CDR3 DNA reads as TGCAGCGTTGTTCTAGGGCCCTACGAGCAGTACTTC.

To note about this clonotype: Being one base from a much bigger clone, this may be a read error. The chain is built from TRBV12-3 or TRBV12-4 and TRBJ1-1; tentative D call: TRBD1 (6 bases). The CDR3 runs to 12 residues. The CDR3 region is CASTRGVTEACF. CDR3 sequence (DNA): TGTGCCAGCACCAGGGGAGTCACTGAAGCTTGCTTT.

The CDR3 here is CASSKAGEETQYF. The CDR3 nucleotides are TGTGCCAGCAGTAAGGCAGGGGAAGAGACCCAGTACTTC. The chain joins TRBV25-1 to TRBJ2-5; possible D gene TRBD1, 6 bases. CDR1 and CDR2 from the germline V gene are MGHDK and SYGVNS. Trimming cost V 5 bases and J 3 bases, with 10 bases left between them. The CDR3 is 13 residues long.

On this clonotype itself: Since a much larger clone is just one base distant, this may be a read error. V usage is TRBV7-2 and J usage is TRBJ1-6; D might be TRBD1 (5 bases). The CDR3 consists of 20 residues. Germline CDR1 is SGHTA and CDR2 is FQGNSA. CDR3 protein: CAGSSFPMGPNDSGNSPLHF. Written as DNA, the CDR3 is TGTGCCGGCAGCTCATTCCCTATGGGGCCGAACGATAGCGGAAATTCACCCCTCCACTTT.

The rearrangement uses TRBV5-6 and TRBJ1-5; D unresolved. The germline V gene encodes CDR1 SGHDT and CDR2 YYEEEE. CDR3 length: 15 amino acids. Trimming left V 3 bases short and J 5 bases short, with 15 bases between. CDR3 sequence (DNA): TGTGCCAGCAGCTCTAGATGGGCAGGCGATCAGCCCCAGCATTTT. Its translation: CASSSRWAGDQPQHF.

In the case of this clonotype: Because the CDR3 is missing its conserved closing phenylalanine or tryptophan, this is likely a read error. No DNA is shown, since the ends of the CDR3 on it are uncertain; the CDR3 is the one TCRdb lists. The chain carries TRBV28 and TRBJ1-2; the D call TRBD1 from the table was never checked on the DNA. Germline CDR1 is MDHEN and CDR2 is SYDVKM. The CDR3 length equals 13 residues, ends included. CDR3 region: CASSLDRRLFSLS.

Comments on this clonotype: A much larger clone sits a single nucleotide away, making a read error possible. The rearrangement joins TRBV19 to TRBJ1-2; TRBD1 aligns across 9 bases. The CDR3 extends over 15 amino acids. J was trimmed by 3 bases and V by 5 bases; bases with no gene match: 7. Germline assignment: CDR1 LNHDA and CDR2 SQIVND (reference sequence). The CDR3 sequence is CASSPRTGEYYGYTF. The DNA for the CDR3 is TGTGCCAGTAGTCCCCGGACAGGGGAGTACTATGGCTACACCTTC.

This clonotype occurred many times. The chain uses TRBV15 and TRBJ1-3; D not resolved. Germline V gives CDR1 LNHNV, CDR2 YYDKDF (reference sequence). The CDR3 extends over 14 amino acids. Between the trimmed V and J ends, which lost 7 bases and 0 bases, there was a span of 10 bases. CDR3 bases: TGTGCCACCACCCCGGGCAACTCTGGAAACACCATATATTTT. Its protein product is CATTPGNSGNTIYF.

In its sample, this clonotype was seen many times. The chain couples TRBV19 to TRBJ1-1; TRBD1 is a possible D gene (5 bases). Trimming took off 4 bases at V and 3 bases at J, with 12 bases between the two ends. The CDR3 consists of 14 residues. CDR1 and CDR2 from the germline V gene are LNHDA and SQIVND (reference sequence). The DNA of the CDR3 is TGTGCCAGTAGTAAAGGGGAACAATACACTGAAGCTTTCTTT. Encoded protein: CASSKGEQYTEAFF.

This clonotype was seen more than once but under ten times. The chain links TRBV7-9 to TRBJ2-7; 7 bases map to TRBD1. CDR1 and CDR2 (germline): SEHNR, FQNEAQ (reference sequence). Trimming cost V 6 bases and J 3 bases; bases outside gene matches: 8. CDR3 size: 14 residues. This CDR3 reads CASSTTGMGYEQYF. As DNA, the CDR3 is TGTGCCAGCAGTACGACAGGGATGGGCTACGAGCAGTACTTC.

For this clonotype: This may be a read error, as it is one base from a much larger clone. The V gene is TRBV2, the J gene TRBJ2-6, with 8 positions matching TRBD1. Germline CDR1 and CDR2: SNHLY and FYNNEI. The CDR3 is made up of 14 amino acids. V was pared by 9 bases and J by 5 bases, with 6 bases of the junction left unmatched. The CDR3, as DNA: TGTGCCAGGTCGACAGGGGCTTGGGCCAACGTCCTGACTTTC. This gives the protein CARSTGAWANVLTF.

The chain combines TRBV5-1 with TRBJ2-7; TRBD2 aligns across 12 bases. After removal of 0 bases from V and 1 base from J, the junction contained 8 bases not matched to a gene. Germline V gene data show CDR1 as SGHRS and CDR2 as YFSETQ. CDR3 length equals 18 residues. CDR3 coding DNA: TGCGCCAGCAGCTTGGGGCTAGCGGGAGGGAGTCGATCCTACGAGCAGTACTTC. The encoded protein is CASSLGLAGGSRSYEQYF.

This clonotype has only a few counts. J is TRBJ1-5 and V is TRBV28; D gene uncertain. The V and J ends lost 3 bases and 9 bases respectively, with 9 bases between them. The germline V gene encodes CDR1 MDHEN and CDR2 SYDVKM. CDR3 length: 12 residues. CDR3 loop: CASSLGYRPQHF. DNA of the CDR3: TGTGCCAGCAGTTTGGGCTACCGGCCCCAGCATTTT.

In this sample, this clonotype turned up many times. This chain uses TRBV20-1 with TRBJ1-1; D is uncertain. V was cut by 5 bases and J by 4 bases, with 11 bases left in between. Germline CDR1 is DFQATT and CDR2 is SNEGSKA (reference sequence). This CDR3 comprises 12 residues. The CDR3 DNA sequence: TGCAGTGCTCTTGCCGGCGGCACTGAAGCTTTCTTT. This gives the protein CSALAGGTEAFF.

This chain connects TRBV6-5 to TRBJ1-4; no definite D call. V lost 6 bases, J lost 3 bases, and 8 bases lay in between. Germline loops: CDR1 MNHEY, CDR2 SVGAGI. The length of the CDR3 is 13 residues. The CDR3 bases are TGTGCCAGCAGGAGAGGCCCTAATGAAAAACTGTTTTTT. This sequence encodes CASRRGPNEKLFF.

The genes are TRBV29-1 and TRBJ2-7; 16 positions match TRBD2. Trimming at V came to 5 bases and at J to 4 bases, leaving 5 bases not matched to a gene. The CDR3 has 15 residues. The V gene's germline CDR1 is SQVTM and CDR2 ANQGSEA. This CDR3 reads CSVKGTSGRAYEQYF. The CDR3 DNA is TGCAGCGTTAAAGGGACTAGCGGGAGGGCTTACGAGCAGTACTTC.

The chain combines TRBV29-1 with TRBJ1-1; tentatively, D is TRBD1 (6 bases). This CDR3 is 12 amino acids long. V was clipped by 3 bases and J by 3 bases, with 8 bases between them. Germline CDR1 reads SQVTM; CDR2 reads ANQGSEA. This CDR3 is CSVDHRDTEAFF. The CDR3 coding sequence is TGCAGCGTTGACCACAGGGACACTGAAGCTTTCTTT.

This clonotype showed up just a few times. One end of the junction fails to match germline, which may point to a read error. The J gene is TRBJ2-3, the V gene TRBV10-3, with 8 bases that match TRBD1. The CDR3 has 13 amino acids. CDR1 and CDR2 from the germline V gene are ENHRY and SYGVKD. The CDR3 DNA reads as TGTGCCAGCAGTCCGACAGGGGAAGATACGCAGTATTTT. It codes for CASSPTGEDTQYF.